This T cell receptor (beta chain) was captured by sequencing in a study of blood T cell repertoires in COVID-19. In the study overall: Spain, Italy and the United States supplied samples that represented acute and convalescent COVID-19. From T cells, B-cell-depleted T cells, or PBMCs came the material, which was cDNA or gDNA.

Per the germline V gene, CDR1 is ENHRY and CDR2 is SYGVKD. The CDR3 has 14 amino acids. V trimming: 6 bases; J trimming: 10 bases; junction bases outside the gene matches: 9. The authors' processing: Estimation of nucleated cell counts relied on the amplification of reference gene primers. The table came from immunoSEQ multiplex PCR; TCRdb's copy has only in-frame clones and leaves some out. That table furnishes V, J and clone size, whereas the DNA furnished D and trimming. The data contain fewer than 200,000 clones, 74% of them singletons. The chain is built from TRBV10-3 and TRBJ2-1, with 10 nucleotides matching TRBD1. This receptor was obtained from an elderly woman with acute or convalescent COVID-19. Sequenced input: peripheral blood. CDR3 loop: CAIREGQGSKEQFF. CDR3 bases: TGTGCCATCAGGGAGGGACAGGGGTCGAAGGAGCAGTTCTTC.